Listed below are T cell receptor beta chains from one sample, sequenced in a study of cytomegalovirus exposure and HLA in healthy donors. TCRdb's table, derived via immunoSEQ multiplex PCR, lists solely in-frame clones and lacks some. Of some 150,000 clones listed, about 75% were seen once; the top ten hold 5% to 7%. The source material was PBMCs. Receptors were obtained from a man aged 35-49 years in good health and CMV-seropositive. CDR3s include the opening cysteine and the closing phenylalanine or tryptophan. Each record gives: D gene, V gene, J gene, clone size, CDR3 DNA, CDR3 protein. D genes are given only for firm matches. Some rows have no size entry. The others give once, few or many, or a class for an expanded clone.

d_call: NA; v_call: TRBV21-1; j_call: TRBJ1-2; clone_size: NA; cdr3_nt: TGTGCCAGCAGCCCGCTCGGGGGTAACTATGGCTACACCTTC; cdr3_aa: CASSPLGGNYGYTF
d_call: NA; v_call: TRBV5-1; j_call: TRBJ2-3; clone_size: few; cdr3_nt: TGCGCCAGCAGCTTATCGGCGGTCACAGATACGCAGTATTTT; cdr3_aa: CASSLSAVTDTQYF
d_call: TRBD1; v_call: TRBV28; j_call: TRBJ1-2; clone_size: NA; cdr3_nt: TGTGCCAGCGGCTTGTTCGATATAGTAGGGACAGGCGAAGGCTACACCTTC; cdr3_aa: CASGLFDIVGTGEGYTF
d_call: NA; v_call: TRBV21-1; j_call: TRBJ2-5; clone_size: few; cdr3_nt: TGTGCCAGCAGCAAAGGGACAGGGGGAAGTCAAGAGACCCAGTACTTC; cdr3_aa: CASSKGTGGSQETQYF
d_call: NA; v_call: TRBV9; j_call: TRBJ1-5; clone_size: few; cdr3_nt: TGTGCCAGCAGCGTAGGTCTAAATCAGCCCCAGCATTTT; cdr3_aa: CASSVGLNQPQHF
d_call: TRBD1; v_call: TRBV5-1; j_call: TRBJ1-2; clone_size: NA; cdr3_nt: TGCGCCAGCAGCTCGGGGACAGGGTGGGGCTACACCTTC; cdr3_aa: CASSSGTGWGYTF
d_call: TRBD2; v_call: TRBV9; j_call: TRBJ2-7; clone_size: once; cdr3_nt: TGTGCCAGCAGCGCCTTGAGGCCAGCGGGAGAGACCTACGAGCAGTACTTC; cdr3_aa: CASSALRPAGETYEQYF
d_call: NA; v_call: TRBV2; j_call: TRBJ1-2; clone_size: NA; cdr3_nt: TGTGCCAGCAGTGAACTTACCAAGGGGTCAAGGGGATATGGCTACACCTTC; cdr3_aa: CASSELTKGSRGYGYTF
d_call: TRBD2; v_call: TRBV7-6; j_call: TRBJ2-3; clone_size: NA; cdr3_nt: TGTGCCAGCAGCGAAGGGACTAGCGGGAGGGGTAGCACAGATACGCAGTATTTT; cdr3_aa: CASSEGTSGRGSTDTQYF
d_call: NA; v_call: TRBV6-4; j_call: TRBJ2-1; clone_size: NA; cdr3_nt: TGTGCCAGCAGTGAGGCGGGAGAGGGGGATGAGCAGTTCTTC; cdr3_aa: CASSEAGEGDEQFF
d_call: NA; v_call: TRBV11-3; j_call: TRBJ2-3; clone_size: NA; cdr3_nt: TGTGCCAGCAGCTTAGATTCCAGCGGCCGCCCGGCAGATACGCAGTATTTT; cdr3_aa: CASSLDSSGRPADTQYF
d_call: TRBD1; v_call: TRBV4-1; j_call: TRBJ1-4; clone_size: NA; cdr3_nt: TGCGCCAGCAGCCAAGGAGGGGGGACAGGGAATGAAAAACTGTTTTTT; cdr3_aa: CASSQGGGTGNEKLFF
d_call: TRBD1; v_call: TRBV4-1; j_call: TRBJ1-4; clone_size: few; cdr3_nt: TGCGCCAGCAGCCGGTCGACAGGGGGAATGGAAAAACTGTTTTTT; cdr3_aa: CASSRSTGGMEKLFF
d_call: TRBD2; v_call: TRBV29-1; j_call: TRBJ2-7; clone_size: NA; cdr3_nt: TGCAGCGTTATGACGGGAGGCTACGAGCAGTACTTC; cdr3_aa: CSVMTGGYEQYF
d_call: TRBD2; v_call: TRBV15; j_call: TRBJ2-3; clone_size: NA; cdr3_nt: TGTGCCACCAGCAGGGGGGGGGTAAGCACAGATACGCAGTATTTT; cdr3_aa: CATSRGGVSTDTQYF
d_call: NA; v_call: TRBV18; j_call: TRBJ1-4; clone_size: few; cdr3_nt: TGTGCCAGCTCCCCACCGGGAACCGCGCAGGGGAAACTGTTTTTT; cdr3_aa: CASSPPGTAQGKLFF
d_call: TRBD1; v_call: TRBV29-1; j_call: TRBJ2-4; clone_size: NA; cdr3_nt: TGCAGCGGGGGACAGGAATTAAACATTCAGTACTTC; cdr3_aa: CSGGQELNIQYF
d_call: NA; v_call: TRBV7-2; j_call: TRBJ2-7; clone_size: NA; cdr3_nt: TGTGCCAGCAGCTTAGGGGAGCTTTCCTACGAGCAGTACTTC; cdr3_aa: CASSLGELSYEQYF
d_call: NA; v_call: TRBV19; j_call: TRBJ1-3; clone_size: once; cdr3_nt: TGTGCCAGTAGTATACAAACGGCTGGAAACACCATATATTTT; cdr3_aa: CASSIQTAGNTIYF
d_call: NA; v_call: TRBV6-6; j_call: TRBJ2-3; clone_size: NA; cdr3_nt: TGTGCCAGCAGTTACGGGGTTAGCGGCTACACAGATACGCAGTATTTT; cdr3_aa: CASSYGVSGYTDTQYF
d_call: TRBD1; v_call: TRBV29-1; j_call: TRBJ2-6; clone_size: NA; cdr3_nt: TGCAGCGCAAAACCACAGGGGGCTGGGGCCAACGGCCTGACTTTC; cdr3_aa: CSAKPQGAGANGLTF
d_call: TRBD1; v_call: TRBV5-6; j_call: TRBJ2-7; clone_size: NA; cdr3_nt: TGTGCCAGCAGCTTGGACAGGGGTTACGAGCAGTACTTC; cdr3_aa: CASSLDRGYEQYF
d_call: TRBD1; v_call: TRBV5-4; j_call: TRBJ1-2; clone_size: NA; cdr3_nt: TGTGCCAGCAGCCCTCGAACAGGGGGCTATGGCTACACCTTC; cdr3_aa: CASSPRTGGYGYTF
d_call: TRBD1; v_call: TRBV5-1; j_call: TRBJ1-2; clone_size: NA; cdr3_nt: TGCGCCAGCACTCCTGAGGGACAGGGAGGGTTCTATGGCTACACCTTC; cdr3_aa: CASTPEGQGGFYGYTF
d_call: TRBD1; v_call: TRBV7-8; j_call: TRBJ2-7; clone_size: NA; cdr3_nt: TGTGCCAGCACCCCAGACAGGGGGGTCTACGAGCAGTACTTC; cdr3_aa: CASTPDRGVYEQYF
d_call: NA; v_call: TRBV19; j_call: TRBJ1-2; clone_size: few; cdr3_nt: TGTGCCAGTAGTATTAGGGGTGTCAATGGCTACACCTTC; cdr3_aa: CASSIRGVNGYTF
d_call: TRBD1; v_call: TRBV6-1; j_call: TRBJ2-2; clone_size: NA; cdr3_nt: TGTGCCAGCAGTGAGAGGACAGGGCTCGTCGGGGAGCTGTTTTTT; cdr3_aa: CASSERTGLVGELFF
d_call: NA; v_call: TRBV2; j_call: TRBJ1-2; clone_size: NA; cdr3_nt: TGTGCCAGCAGTGAACCACAGGGAACAAACACCTTC; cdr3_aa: CASSEPQGTNTF
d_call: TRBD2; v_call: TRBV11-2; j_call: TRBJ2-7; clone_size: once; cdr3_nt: TGTGCCAGCAGCGGGCGGAGGGACTACTACGAGCAGTACTTC; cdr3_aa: CASSGRRDYYEQYF
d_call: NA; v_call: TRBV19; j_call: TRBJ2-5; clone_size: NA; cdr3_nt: TGTGCCAGTAGTTTTGCGCGGGGAGGTACGGAGACCCAGTACTTC; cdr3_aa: CASSFARGGTETQYF
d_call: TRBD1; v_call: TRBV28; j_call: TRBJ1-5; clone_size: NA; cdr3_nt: TGTGCCAGTGACAGGGGGGGCAATCAGCCCCAGCATTTT; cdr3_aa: CASDRGGNQPQHF
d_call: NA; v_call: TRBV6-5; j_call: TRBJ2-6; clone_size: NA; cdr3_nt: TGTGCCAGCACCTCCCCGGGGGCCAACGTCCTGACTTTC; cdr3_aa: CASTSPGANVLTF
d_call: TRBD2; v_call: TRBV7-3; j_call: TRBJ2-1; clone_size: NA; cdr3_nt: TGTGCCAGCAGCTCCTATTCAGGACTAGCGGGGGCCAATGAGCAGTTCTTC; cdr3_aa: CASSSYSGLAGANEQFF
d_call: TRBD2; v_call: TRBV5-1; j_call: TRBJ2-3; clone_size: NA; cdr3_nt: TGCGCCAGCAGCTTGGCCTCGGGAGGGGGGCAGTATTTT; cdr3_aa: CASSLASGGGQYF
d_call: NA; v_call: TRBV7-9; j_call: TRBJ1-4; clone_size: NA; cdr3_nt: TGTGCCAGCAGCCCCTGGGCGGGGGGCGCGGATGAAAAACTGTTTTTT; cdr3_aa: CASSPWAGGADEKLFF
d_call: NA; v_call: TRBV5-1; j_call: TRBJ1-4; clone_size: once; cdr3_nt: TGCGCCACAAGGGACACCGCAACTAATGAAAAACTGTTTTTT; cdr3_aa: CATRDTATNEKLFF
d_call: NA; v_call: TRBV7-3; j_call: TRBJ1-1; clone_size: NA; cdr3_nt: TGTGCCAGCAGCTTAACCGCAGGGGACACTGAAGCTTTCTTT; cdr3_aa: CASSLTAGDTEAFF
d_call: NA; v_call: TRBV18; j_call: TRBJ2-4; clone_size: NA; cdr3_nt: TGTGCCAGCTCACCGACAGGAGCCAAAAACATTCAGTACTTC; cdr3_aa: CASSPTGAKNIQYF
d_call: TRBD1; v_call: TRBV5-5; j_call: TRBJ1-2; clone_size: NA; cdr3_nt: TGTGCCAGCAGCTTGGGGGCAGGGGGCTATGGCTACACCTTC; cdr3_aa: CASSLGAGGYGYTF
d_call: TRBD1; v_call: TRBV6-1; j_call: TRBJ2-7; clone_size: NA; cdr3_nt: TGTGCCAGCAGTGAATATTACAGGGGTTACGAGCAGTACTTC; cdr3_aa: CASSEYYRGYEQYF
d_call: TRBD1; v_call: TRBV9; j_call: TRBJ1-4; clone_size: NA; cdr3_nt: TGTGCCAGCAGCGTAGCCGGGACAGGGGTATTGGAAAAACTGTTTTTT; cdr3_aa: CASSVAGTGVLEKLFF
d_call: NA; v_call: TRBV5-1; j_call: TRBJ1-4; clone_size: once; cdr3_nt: TGCGCCAGCAGCTTGTCAGGGATGTTGGCTAATGAAAAACTGTTTTTT; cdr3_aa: CASSLSGMLANEKLFF
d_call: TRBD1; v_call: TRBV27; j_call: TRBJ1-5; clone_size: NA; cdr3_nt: TGTGCCAGCCGCACGGACAGGGCGAGCAATCAGCCCCAGCATTTT; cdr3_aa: CASRTDRASNQPQHF
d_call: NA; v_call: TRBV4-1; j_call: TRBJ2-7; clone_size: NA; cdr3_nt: TGCGCCAGCAGCCGGCCGGGGTACTACGAGCAGTACTTC; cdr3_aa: CASSRPGYYEQYF